The present entry profiles one T cell receptor (beta chain) with its context. This specimen comes from a study of blood T cells in healthy people across ages. The CDR3 runs to 16 residues. In germline, CDR1 is DFQATT, CDR2 SNEGSKA (reference sequence). V gave up 4 bases and J gave up 3 bases; unmatched junction bases: 9. The authors ran a second PCR of roughly 6 to 12 cycles using a sample-barcoded 5' primer and a J-beta primer mix. Each of the cDNA molecules was tagged by a template-switch adaptor with 12 random nucleotides. TCRdb independently ran MiXCR on the 5' RACE reads; one entry per CDR3 protein. The repertoire holds roughly 800,000 distinct CDR3 sequences, with roughly 25% as singletons. Separately, the same data were catalogued under a study of T cells of mothers and their children. As that study records: Related mother and child pairs showed slightly greater overlap (not significant) than unrelated pairs did.

The receptor was isolated from a boy younger than 18 in good health. The V gene is TRBV20-1, the J gene TRBJ2-3, with 11 bases matching TRBD2. The sequenced sample consisted of blood. CDR3 DNA: TGCAGTGCTACCTCCGGGACTAGCGGAAGTACAGATACGCAGTATTTT. It yields the protein CSATSGTSGSTDTQYF.